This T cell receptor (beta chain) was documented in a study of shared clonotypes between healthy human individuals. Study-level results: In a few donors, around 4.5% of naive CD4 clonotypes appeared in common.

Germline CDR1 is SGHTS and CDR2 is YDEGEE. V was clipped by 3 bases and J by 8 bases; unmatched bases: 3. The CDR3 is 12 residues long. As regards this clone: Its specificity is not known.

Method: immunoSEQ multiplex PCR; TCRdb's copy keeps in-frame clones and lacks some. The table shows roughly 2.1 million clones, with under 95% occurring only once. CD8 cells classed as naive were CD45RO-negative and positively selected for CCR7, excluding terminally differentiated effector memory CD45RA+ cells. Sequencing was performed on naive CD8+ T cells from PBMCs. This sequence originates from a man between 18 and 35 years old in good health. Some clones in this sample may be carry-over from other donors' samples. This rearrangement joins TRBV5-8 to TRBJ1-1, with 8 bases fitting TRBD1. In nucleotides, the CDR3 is TGTGCCAGCAGCTCTTGGACAGGGGAAGCTTTCTTT. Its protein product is CASSSWTGEAFF.